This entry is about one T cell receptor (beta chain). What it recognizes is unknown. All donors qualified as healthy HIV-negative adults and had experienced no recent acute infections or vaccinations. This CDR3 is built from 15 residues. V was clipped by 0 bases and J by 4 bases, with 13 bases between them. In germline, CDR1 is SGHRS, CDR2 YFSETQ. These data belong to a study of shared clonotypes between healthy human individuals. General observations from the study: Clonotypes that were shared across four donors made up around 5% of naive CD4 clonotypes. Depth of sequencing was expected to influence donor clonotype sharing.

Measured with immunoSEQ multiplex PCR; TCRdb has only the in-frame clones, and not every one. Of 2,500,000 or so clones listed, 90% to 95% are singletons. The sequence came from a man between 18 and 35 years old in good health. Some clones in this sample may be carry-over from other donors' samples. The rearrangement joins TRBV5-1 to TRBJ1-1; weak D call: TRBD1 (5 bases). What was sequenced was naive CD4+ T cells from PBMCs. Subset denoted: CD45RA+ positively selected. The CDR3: CASSLDGSGTTEAFF. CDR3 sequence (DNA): TGCGCCAGCAGCTTGGACGGAAGTGGGACCACTGAAGCTTTCTTT.